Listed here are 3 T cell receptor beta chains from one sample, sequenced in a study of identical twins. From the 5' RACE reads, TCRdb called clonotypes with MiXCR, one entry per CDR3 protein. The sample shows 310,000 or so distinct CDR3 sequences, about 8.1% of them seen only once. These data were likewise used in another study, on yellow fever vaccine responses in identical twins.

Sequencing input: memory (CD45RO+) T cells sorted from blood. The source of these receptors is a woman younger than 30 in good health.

DNA for the CDR3: TGCAGTGCTAGAGCTAGTCAGGGCCGGTGGCAGACCCAGTACTTC. This encodes CSARASQGRWQTQYF. This rearrangement joins TRBV20-1 to TRBJ2-5; weak D call: TRBD1 (5 bases). Trimming removed 1 base at V and 6 bases at J, with 18 bases between. The germline V gene encodes CDR1 DFQATT and CDR2 SNEGSKA (reference sequence). The CDR3 covers 15 residues.

This CDR3 is CASSLPTSGATLGELFF. In DNA form, the CDR3 reads TGTGCCAGCAGCCTCCCGACTAGCGGGGCGACCCTCGGGGAGCTGTTTTTT. The chain links TRBV3-1 to TRBJ2-2; 11 positions agree with TRBD2. V was pared by 4 bases and J by 7 bases, with 11 bases of the junction left unmatched. CDR1 LGHDT and CDR2 YNNKEL come from the germline V gene (reference sequence). CDR3 length: 17 amino acids.

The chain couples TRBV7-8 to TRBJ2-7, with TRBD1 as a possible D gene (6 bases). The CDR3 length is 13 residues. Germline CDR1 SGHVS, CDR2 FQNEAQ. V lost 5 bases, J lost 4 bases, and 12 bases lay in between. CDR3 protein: CASSRDRLYEQYV. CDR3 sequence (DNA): TGTGCCAGCAGCCGCGACAGGCTATACGAGCAGTACGTC.